What follows are 27 T cell receptor beta chains derived from one specimen sequenced in a study of cytomegalovirus exposure and HLA in healthy donors. PCR was performed using 60 Vbeta and 13 Jbeta primers. Method: immunoSEQ multiplex PCR; TCRdb's copy keeps in-frame clones and lacks some. The repertoire has over 150,000 clones, about 76% of them found once; the top ten carry approximately 8%. Sequencing was carried out using PBMCs. These receptor sequences come from a man aged 30 to 45 in good health and CMV-seropositive.

The DNA of the CDR3 is TGTGCCAGCAGTGAAAGGGTGGACAGTAGTGGCTACACCTTC. Encoded protein: CASSERVDSSGYTF. The gene calls are TRBV2 and TRBJ1-2, with D maybe TRBD1 (6 bases). V was cut by 2 bases and J by 7 bases, with 14 bases left in between. This CDR3 is 14 amino acids long. Germline V gene data show CDR1 as SNHLY and CDR2 as FYNNEI.

This clone was picked up a small number of times. The chain links TRBV30 to TRBJ1-1; possibly TRBD1 for D (5 bases). Germline V gives CDR1 GTSNPN, CDR2 SVGIG (reference sequence). This CDR3 has 12 amino acids. V lost 3 bases to trimming and J lost 1 base, with 6 bases between them. CDR3 region: CAWRGGNTEAFF. Written as DNA, the CDR3 is TGTGCCTGGAGGGGGGGGAACACTGAAGCTTTCTTT.

This clone was detected only a few times. The V call is TRBV7-9, the J call TRBJ2-3, with 7 positions matching TRBD1. CDR3 length: 15 residues. Per the germline V gene, CDR1 is SEHNR and CDR2 is FQNEAQ (reference sequence). Trimming took 2 bases from V and 5 from J; bases not matched to a gene: 7. The CDR3 DNA sequence: TGTGCCAGCAGCTTAAGGGGGCGCGAAGGAGATACGCAGTATTTT. It specifies CASSLRGREGDTQYF.

The V gene is TRBV6-5, the J gene TRBJ1-3, with D tentatively TRBD1 (6 bases). V lost 4 bases, J lost 0 bases, and 10 bases lay in between. Germline values: CDR1 MNHEY, CDR2 SVGAGI. This CDR3 has 15 residues. CDR3: CASSSDRRSGNTIYF. CDR3 sequence (DNA): TGTGCCAGCAGTTCCGACAGGCGCTCTGGAAACACCATATATTTT.

The chain has TRBV7-8 and TRBJ1-6; 9 bases line up with TRBD1. The germline CDR1 and CDR2 sequences are SGHVS and FQNEAQ. The CDR3 sequence is 15 residues long. V dropped 1 base and J dropped 9; count of bases not matched to a gene: 4. In DNA form, the CDR3 reads TGTGCCAGCAGCTTAGTACAGGGGGCTGGTTCACCCCTCCACTTT. Amino acid sequence: CASSLVQGAGSPLHF.

This chain joins TRBV5-4 and TRBJ2-5; D might be TRBD2 (6 bases). CDR1 and CDR2 (germline): SGHNT, YYREEE (reference sequence). V was cut by 3 bases and J by 5 bases, with 17 bases left in between. The CDR3 runs 15 residues. The CDR3 DNA reads TGTGCCAGCAGCTCCGCGGGATCAGGCGTTGAGACCCAGTACTTC. Translated: CASSSAGSGVETQYF.

As concerns this clone: The germline gene is not matched at one end of the junction; a read error may be the cause. The J gene is TRBJ2-7, the V gene TRBV7-9; no definite D call. The CDR3 extends over 14 amino acids. The germline CDR1 and CDR2 sequences are SEHNR and FQNEAQ (reference sequence). The CDR3 nucleotides read TGTTCCAGCAGCCCCGATAGACAATCCTACGAGCAGTACTTC. This gives the protein CSSSPDRQSYEQYF. Full variable domain (rest looked up from reference TRBV7-9 and TRBJ2-7): DTGVSQNPRHKITKRGQNVTFRCDPISEHNRLYWYRQTLGQGPEFLTYFQNEAQLEKSRLLSDRFSAERPKGSFSTLEIQRTEQGDSAMYLCSSSPDRQSYEQYFGPGTRLTVT.

This clone was detected only a few times. The chain carries TRBV19 and TRBJ1-1, with unresolved D. Per germline, CDR1 LNHDA and CDR2 SQIVND (reference sequence). V was clipped by 10 bases and J by 1 base, with 16 bases between them. The CDR3 has 14 residues. The CDR3 nucleotides read TGTGCCAAACTCCTGGAACAGAGGAACACTGAAGCTTTCTTT. It is translated as CAKLLEQRNTEAFF.

The chain links TRBV7-3 to TRBJ1-3; D not certain. Germline CDR1 SGHTA, CDR2 FQGTGA. The CDR3 covers 13 residues. V gave up 6 bases and J gave up 1 base, with 7 bases separating them. The CDR3 region is CASRSGSGNTIYF. The CDR3 coding sequence is TGTGCCAGCAGATCAGGTTCTGGAAACACCATATATTTT.

Only a few counts were recorded for this clone. The V call is TRBV7-2, the J call TRBJ2-7; D is ambiguous. Deletions cut 0 bases from V and 2 bases from J, with 5 bases between. CDR3 length equals 13 residues. Germline loops: CDR1 SGHTA, CDR2 FQGNSA. The CDR3 sequence: CASSLAAAYEQYF. The CDR3 DNA reads TGTGCCAGCAGCTTAGCAGCTGCCTACGAGCAGTACTTC.

The chain recombines TRBV5-4 with TRBJ2-7; possibly TRBD2 for D (6 bases). The CDR3 totals 14 residues. With 0 bases removed from V and 6 bases from J, the gap between germline ends came to 13 bases. Germline assignment: CDR1 SGHNT and CDR2 YYREEE (reference sequence). The CDR3 loop reads CASSLDSGSLEQYF. CDR3 nucleotide sequence: TGTGCCAGCAGCTTGGATAGCGGATCCCTCGAGCAGTACTTC.

The J gene is TRBJ1-2, the V gene TRBV21-1; the DNA was not used to check the table's D call, TRBD1. TRBV21-1 is reported as a pseudogene. This CDR3 comprises 14 residues. The CDR3 DNA is TGTGCCGGAGCGTGGGGGACAGGGTGCTATGGCTACACCTTC. It codes for CAGAWGTGCYGYTF.

The chain links TRBV7-9 to TRBJ2-5; TRBD1 agrees at 9 bases. With V trimmed by 5 bases and J by 5 bases, 12 bases remained unmatched. CDR1 is SEHNR and CDR2 is FQNEAQ in the germline V gene (reference sequence). The CDR3 totals 16 residues. CDR3 DNA: TGTGCCAGCAGCGTTTCCGGGACAGGGCAAGGCGAGACCCAGTACTTC. Protein: CASSVSGTGQGETQYF.

This clone was picked up one time. V usage is TRBV5-8 and J usage is TRBJ1-5, with TRBD1 matching 7 bases. The germline CDR1 and CDR2 sequences are SGHTS and YDEGEE. This CDR3 is 17 amino acids long. With 0 bases clipped from V and 5 bases from J, the junction kept 11 bases outside the gene matches. CDR3 sequence (DNA): TGTGCCAGCAGCTTGGCCGGACAGGCAAGGATTGATCAGCCCCAGCATTTT. Its translation: CASSLAGQARIDQPQHF. The variable domain in full, with the rest retrieved from reference TRBV5-8 and TRBJ1-5, is EAGVTQSPTHLIKTRGQQATLRCSPISGHTSVYWYQQALGLGLQFLLWYDEGEERNRGNFPPRFSGRQFPNYSSELNVNALELEDSALYLCASSLAGQARIDQPQHFGDGTRLSIL.

V gene TRBV7-6 combines with J gene TRBJ1-1, with a possible D match to TRBD1 (5 bases). CDR3 length: 13 residues. Germline-derived CDR1 and CDR2 are SGHVS and FNYEAQ. With 2 bases removed from V and 3 bases from J, the gap between germline ends came to 7 bases. CDR3 amino acids: CASSLSRDTEAFF. The CDR3 nucleotides are TGTGCCAGCAGCTTAAGCAGGGACACTGAAGCTTTCTTT.

V gene TRBV5-6 combines with J gene TRBJ2-6, with unresolved D. Trimming took off 4 bases at V and 1 base at J, with 6 bases between the two ends. Germline lookup yields CDR1 SGHDT and CDR2 YYEEEE. The CDR3 totals 14 residues. This CDR3 is CASSPTSGANVLTF. As DNA, the CDR3 is TGTGCCAGCAGCCCGACATCTGGGGCCAACGTCCTGACTTTC.

J is TRBJ2-2 and V is TRBV4-2; 14 bases fit TRBD2. There are 16 residues in the CDR3. With 1 base clipped from V and 5 bases from J, the junction kept 0 bases outside the gene matches. CDR1 is LGHNA and CDR2 is YNFKEQ in the germline V gene. The CDR3 here is CASSQGLAGGTGELFF. CDR3 DNA sequence: TGTGCCAGCAGCCAAGGACTAGCGGGGGGGACCGGGGAGCTGTTTTTT.

This clone was observed a few times. The chain uses TRBV11-2 and TRBJ1-3; D gene unclear. The CDR3 is 15 residues long. Per the germline V gene, CDR1 is SGHAT and CDR2 is FQNNGV. Trimming removed 1 base at V and 0 bases at J, with 7 bases between. The CDR3: CASSLAPSSGNTIYF. CDR3 sequence (DNA): TGTGCCAGCAGCTTAGCACCGAGCTCTGGAAACACCATATATTTT.

This clone was picked up a small number of times. This sequence joins TRBV18 and TRBJ2-7; D is uncertain. The length of the CDR3 is 12 residues. Deletions cut 0 bases from V and 2 bases from J, with 2 bases between. Germline-derived CDR1 and CDR2 are KGHSH and LQKENI. The CDR3 region is CASSPPAYEQYF. The DNA of the CDR3 is TGTGCCAGCTCACCACCCGCCTACGAGCAGTACTTC.

This chain uses TRBV11-3 with TRBJ2-1; D gene uncertain. Trimming removed 3 bases from V and 6 bases from J, with 12 bases in between. This CDR3 comprises 14 residues. CDR1 and CDR2 from the germline V gene are SGHNT and YENEEA. The CDR3 loop reads CASSLAYRGNEQFF. The CDR3 coding sequence is TGTGCCAGCAGCTTGGCCTACCGAGGCAATGAGCAGTTCTTC.

This sequence joins TRBV9 and TRBJ2-3; no clear D gene. Per germline, CDR1 SGDLS and CDR2 YYNGEE. The CDR3 runs 12 residues. V gave up 2 bases and J gave up 6 bases, with 7 bases separating them. The DNA for the CDR3 is TGTGCCAGCAGCGTGCACGGGGATACGCAGTATTTT. Protein product: CASSVHGDTQYF.

The chain couples TRBV30 to TRBJ1-2; D is unresolved. Trimming pared 2 bases from V and 2 bases from J, leaving 12 bases between. Germline CDR1 GTSNPN, CDR2 SVGIG (reference sequence). The CDR3 spans 14 residues. CDR3 loop: CAWSSQTGNYGYTF. The CDR3 DNA reads as TGTGCCTGGAGTAGTCAAACGGGGAACTATGGCTACACCTTC.

The rearrangement uses TRBV28 and TRBJ2-7; 15 nucleotides align to TRBD2. With 7 bases clipped from V and 7 bases from J, the junction kept 11 bases outside the gene matches. This CDR3 comprises 16 residues. Germline CDR1 MDHEN, CDR2 SYDVKM. The CDR3 spells CASTLTGLAGGREQYF. CDR3 sequence (DNA): TGTGCCAGCACCCTTACGGGACTAGCGGGAGGCAGGGAGCAGTACTTC.

This chain uses TRBV2 with TRBJ1-6, with TRBD1 matching 7 bases. V shed 5 bases and J 5 bases; nucleotides not matched to a gene: 6. Germline-derived CDR1 and CDR2 are SNHLY and FYNNEI. The CDR3 spans 15 residues. Written as DNA, the CDR3 is TGTGCCAGCAGTTTCGGGACAGAGGATAATTCACCCCTCCACTTT. Protein: CASSFGTEDNSPLHF.

The rearrangement joins TRBV6-4 to TRBJ2-1; 8 positions agree with TRBD2. This CDR3 has 14 amino acids. The germline gives CDR1 MRHNA, CDR2 SNTAGT. V lost 7 bases to trimming and J lost 10 bases; unmatched junction nucleotides: 12. The DNA of the CDR3 is TGTGCCAGCAAACGGGACGGGAGGGCCGACGAGCAGTTCTTC. Translation gives CASKRDGRADEQFF.

The gene calls are TRBV28 and TRBJ2-1; 7 positions agree with TRBD2. This CDR3 comprises 17 residues. The germline V gene encodes CDR1 MDHEN and CDR2 SYDVKM. V shed 6 bases, J shed 5 bases, and the junction held 16 bases outside the gene matches. The CDR3 loop reads CASRLSPGLGGDNEQFF. The DNA for the CDR3 is TGTGCCAGCAGACTCTCTCCCGGACTAGGAGGGGACAATGAGCAGTTCTTC.

This clone was seen a handful of times. This chain joins TRBV7-2 and TRBJ2-6; no reliable D call. Germline V gene lookup returns CDR1 SGHTA and CDR2 FQGNSA. Trimming pared 3 bases from V and 3 bases from J, leaving 9 bases between. This CDR3 region has 15 residues. CDR3 DNA sequence: TGTGCCAGCAGCTTCCCAGGTCTTGGGGCCAACGTCCTGACTTTC. It is translated as CASSFPGLGANVLTF.